This record concerns one T cell receptor beta chain sequence. No antigen is known for it. Looked up from germline, CDR1 is LNHDA and CDR2 is SQIVND (reference sequence). The CDR3 is 14 residues long. Trimming took off 9 bases at V and 4 bases at J, with 16 bases between the two ends. This table comes from immunoSEQ multiplex PCR, and its TCRdb copy is limited to in-frame clones, with some not included. The repertoire consists of approximately 89,000 clones, with 88% occurring once and the leading ten covering about 0.8%. The sample comes from a study of OX40 agonist ivuxolimab in advanced cancers. Study-wide background: An agonistic human IgG2 monoclonal antibody against OX40 (CD134) was given. Dose-escalation cases comprised hepatocellular carcinoma, melanoma, renal cell or head and neck cancer. Previous treatment with anti-PD-1, anti-PD-L1 or anti-CTLA-4 therapy was allowed; 40% had received some. Study results and caveats: Clonal expansion from baseline to week 6 occurred in both CD4+ and CD8+ T cells.

The sequence was collected from an adult with an advanced solid tumor such as melanoma, head and neck, liver or kidney cancer. The chain has TRBV19 and TRBJ2-1, with D possibly called TRBD1 or TRBD2 (5 bases each). Sample: CD4+ or CD8+ T cells sorted from blood, taken in a trial of the OX40 agonist ivuxolimab. For the CDR3, the DNA is TGTGCCAGCAAATCTGGGGGACCATACAATGAGCAGTTCTTC. This translates into CASKSGGPYNEQFF.